Sequencing of this T cell receptor beta chain was carried out in a study of blood T cell repertoires in COVID-19. Study context: COVID-19 samples collected from the United States, Italy and Spain covered acute and convalescent phases. T cells, B-cell-depleted T cells, or PBMCs supplied cDNA or gDNA.

This clone was observed once. Source study methods: It was from reference gene primer amplification that nucleated cell counts were estimated. Repertoires were generated with immunoSEQ multiplex PCR, while TCRdb's copy carries only in-frame clones and drops some. V and J calls plus clone size are reproduced from that table; the DNA served to infer D and trimming. The table lists about 260,000 clones, approximately 85% of them singletons. Germline CDR1 is LNHDA and CDR2 is SQIVND (reference sequence). This CDR3 comprises 15 residues. The ends lost 5 bases at V and 3 bases at J; junction bases unmatched: 8.

The chain links TRBV19 to TRBJ2-7; 9 bases line up with TRBD1. The clonotype comes from a human donor in a cohort sampled during active COVID-19. Sequencing was carried out using peripheral blood. Written as DNA, the CDR3 is TGTGCCAGTAGTGCAAGACAGGGGGTGTTCTACGAGCAGTACTTC. It specifies CASSARQGVFYEQYF.